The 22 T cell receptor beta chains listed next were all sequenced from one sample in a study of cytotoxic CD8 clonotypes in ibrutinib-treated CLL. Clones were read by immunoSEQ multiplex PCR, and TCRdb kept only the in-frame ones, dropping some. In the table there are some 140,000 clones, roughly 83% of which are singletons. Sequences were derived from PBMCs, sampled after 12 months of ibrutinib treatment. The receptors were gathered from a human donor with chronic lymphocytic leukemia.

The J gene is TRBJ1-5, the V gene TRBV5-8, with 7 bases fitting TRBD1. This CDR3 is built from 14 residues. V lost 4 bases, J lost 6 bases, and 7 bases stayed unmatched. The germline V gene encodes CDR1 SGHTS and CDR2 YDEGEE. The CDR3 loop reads CASSANRGRQPQHF. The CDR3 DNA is TGTGCCAGCAGCGCAAACAGGGGTCGTCAGCCCCAGCATTTT.

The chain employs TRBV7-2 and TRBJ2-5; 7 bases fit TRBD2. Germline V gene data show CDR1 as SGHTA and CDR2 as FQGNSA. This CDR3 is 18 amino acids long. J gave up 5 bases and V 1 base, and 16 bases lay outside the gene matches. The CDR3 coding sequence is TGTGCCAGCAGCTTAGAACCGGGGATTCCGGGAGGCGGGGAGACCCAGTACTTC. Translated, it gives CASSLEPGIPGGGETQYF.

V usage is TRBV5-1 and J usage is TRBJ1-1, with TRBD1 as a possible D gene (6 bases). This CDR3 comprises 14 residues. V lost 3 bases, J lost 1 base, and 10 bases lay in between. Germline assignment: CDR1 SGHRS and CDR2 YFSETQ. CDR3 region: CASSWGAGNTEAFF. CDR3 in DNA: TGCGCCAGCAGCTGGGGGGCCGGGAACACTGAAGCTTTCTTT.

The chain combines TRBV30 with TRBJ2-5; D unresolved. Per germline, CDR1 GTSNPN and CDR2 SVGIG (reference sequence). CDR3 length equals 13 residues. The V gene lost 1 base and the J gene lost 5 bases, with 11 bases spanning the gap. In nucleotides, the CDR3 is TGTGCCTGGAGTGCGGGTTTCGGGGAGACCCAGTACTTC. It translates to CAWSAGFGETQYF.

CDR3 region: CAWSVANEQFF. DNA for the CDR3: TGTGCCTGGAGTGTGGCCAATGAGCAGTTCTTC. This chain links TRBV30 with TRBJ2-1; D is ambiguous. V lost 0 bases and J lost 6, with 3 bases in between. The CDR3 sequence is 11 residues long. Per the germline V gene, CDR1 is GTSNPN and CDR2 is SVGIG (reference sequence).

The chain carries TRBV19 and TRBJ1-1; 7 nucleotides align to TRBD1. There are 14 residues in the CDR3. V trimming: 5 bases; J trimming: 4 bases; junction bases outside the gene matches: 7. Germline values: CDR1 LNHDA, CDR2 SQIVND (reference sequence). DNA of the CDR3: TGTGCCAGTAGTGTACAGGGGCGGGGCACTGAAGCTTTCTTT. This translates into CASSVQGRGTEAFF. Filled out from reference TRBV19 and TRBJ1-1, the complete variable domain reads DGGITQSPKYLFRKEGQNVTLSCEQNLNHDAMYWYRQDPGQGLRLIYYSQIVNDFQKGDIAEGYSVSREKKESFPLTVTSAQKNPTAFYLCASSVQGRGTEAFFGQGTRLTVV.

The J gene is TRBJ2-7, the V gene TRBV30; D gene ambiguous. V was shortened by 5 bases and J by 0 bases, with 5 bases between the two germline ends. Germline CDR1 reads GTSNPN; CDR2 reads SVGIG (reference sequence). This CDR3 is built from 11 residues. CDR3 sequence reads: CAWESSYEQYF. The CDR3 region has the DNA TGTGCCTGGGAGAGCTCCTACGAGCAGTACTTC. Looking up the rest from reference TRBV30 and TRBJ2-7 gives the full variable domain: SQTIHQWPATLVQPVGSPLSLECTVEGTSNPNLYWYRQAAGRGLQLLFYSVGIGQISSEVPQNLSASRPQDRQFILSSKKLLLSDSGFYLCAWESSYEQYFGPGTRLTVT.

The CDR3 here is CASSVVFPDTQYF. For the CDR3, the DNA is TGTGCCAGCAGCGTTGTCTTCCCAGATACGCAGTATTTT. This chain uses TRBV9 with TRBJ2-3; D not resolved. There are 13 residues in the CDR3. V gave up 2 bases and J gave up 4 bases, with 8 bases separating them. Germline V gene lookup returns CDR1 SGDLS and CDR2 YYNGEE.

CDR3 sequence reads: CASSNRRGYTF. The CDR3, as DNA: TGTGCCAGCAGCAACAGACGTGGCTACACCTTC. The chain couples TRBV9 to TRBJ1-2; unclear D gene. The CDR3 extends over 11 amino acids. V was trimmed by 4 bases and J by 7 bases, leaving 8 bases between them. The V gene's germline CDR1 is SGDLS and CDR2 YYNGEE.

CDR3 sequence reads: CASSLVRDRGNEQFF. The CDR3 DNA reads TGCGCCAGCAGCTTGGTGCGGGATCGGGGCAATGAGCAGTTCTTC. The rearrangement links TRBV5-1 to TRBJ2-1; weak D call: TRBD2 (6 bases). CDR1 and CDR2 (germline): SGHRS, YFSETQ. The CDR3 totals 15 residues. The germline V and J ends were trimmed by 0 bases and 6 bases, with 13 bases remaining between them.

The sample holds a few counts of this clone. The CDR3 here is CTVRESYNEQFF. The CDR3 DNA sequence: TGCACCGTCAGGGAGTCCTACAATGAGCAGTTCTTC. The V and J genes are TRBV29-1 and TRBJ2-1, with D perhaps being TRBD1 or TRBD2 (5 bases each). In germline, CDR1 is SQVTM, CDR2 ANQGSEA. The CDR3 extends over 12 amino acids.

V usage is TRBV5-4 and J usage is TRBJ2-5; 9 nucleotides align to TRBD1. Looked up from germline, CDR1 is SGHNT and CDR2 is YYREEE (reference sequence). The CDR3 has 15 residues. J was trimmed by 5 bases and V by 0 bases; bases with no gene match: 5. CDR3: CASSLGTGVGETQYF. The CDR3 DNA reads TGTGCCAGCAGCTTGGGGACAGGGGTTGGGGAGACCCAGTACTTC. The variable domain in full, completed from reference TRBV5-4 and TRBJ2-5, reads ETGVTQSPTHLIKTRGQQVTLRCSSQSGHNTVSWYQQALGQGPQFIFQYYREEENGRGNFPPRFSGLQFPNYSSELNVNALELDDSALYLCASSLGTGVGETQYFGPGTRLLVL.

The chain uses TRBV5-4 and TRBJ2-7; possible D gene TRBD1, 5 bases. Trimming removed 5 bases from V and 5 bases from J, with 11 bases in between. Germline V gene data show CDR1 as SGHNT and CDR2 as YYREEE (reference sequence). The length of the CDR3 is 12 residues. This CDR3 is CASRSDRNEQYF. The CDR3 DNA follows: TGTGCCAGCAGATCTGACAGAAACGAGCAGTACTTC.

The CDR3 nucleotides are TGTGCCAGCAGTTGGACAGGGGGTACCGGGGAGCTGTTTTTT. This translates into CASSWTGGTGELFF. V usage is TRBV7-2 and J usage is TRBJ2-2, with 10 bases aligning to TRBD1. Germline V gives CDR1 SGHTA, CDR2 FQGNSA. Trimming at V came to 6 bases and at J to 5 bases, leaving 3 bases not matched to a gene. There are 14 residues in the CDR3.

The CDR3 reads CASSQGRGRTDTQYF. The CDR3 coding sequence is TGCGCCAGCAGCCAAGGGAGGGGGCGCACAGATACGCAGTATTTT. V and J are TRBV4-1 and TRBJ2-3; tentative D call: TRBD1 (7 bases). CDR1 is MGHRA, CDR2 YSYEKL, per germline. V was pared by 1 base and J by 1 base, with 9 bases between. The CDR3 runs to 15 residues.

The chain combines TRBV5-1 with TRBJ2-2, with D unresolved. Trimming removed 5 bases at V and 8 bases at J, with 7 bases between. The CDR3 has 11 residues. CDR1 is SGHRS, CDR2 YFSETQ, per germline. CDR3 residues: CASRGQGELFF. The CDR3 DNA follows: TGCGCCAGCAGGGGTCAGGGGGAGCTGTTTTTT.

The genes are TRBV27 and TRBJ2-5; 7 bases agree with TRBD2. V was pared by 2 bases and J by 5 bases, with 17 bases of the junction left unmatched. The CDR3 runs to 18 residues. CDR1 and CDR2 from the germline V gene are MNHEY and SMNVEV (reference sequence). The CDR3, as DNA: TGTGCCAGCAGTTTAGTCGGTAGCCCACGAACTAGCGCGGAGACCCAGTACTTC. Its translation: CASSLVGSPRTSAETQYF.

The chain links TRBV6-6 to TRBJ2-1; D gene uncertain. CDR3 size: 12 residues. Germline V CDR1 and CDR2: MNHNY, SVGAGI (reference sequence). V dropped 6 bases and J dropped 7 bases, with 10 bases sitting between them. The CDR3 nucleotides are TGTGCCAGCAGCCCCACGACTAATGAGCAGTTCTTC. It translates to CASSPTTNEQFF.

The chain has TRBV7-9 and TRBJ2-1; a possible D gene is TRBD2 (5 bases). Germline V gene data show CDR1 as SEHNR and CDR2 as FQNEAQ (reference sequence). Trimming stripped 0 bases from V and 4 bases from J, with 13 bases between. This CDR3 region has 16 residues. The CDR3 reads CASSLALSGSYNEQFF. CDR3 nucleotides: TGTGCCAGCAGCTTAGCGCTAAGCGGTTCTTACAATGAGCAGTTCTTC.

CDR3 sequence: CASSQDRGGPYGYTF. CDR3 DNA sequence: TGCGCCAGCAGCCAAGATCGGGGGGGCCCTTATGGCTACACCTTC. The rearrangement links TRBV4-3 to TRBJ1-2; D is possibly TRBD1 (6 bases). There are 15 residues in the CDR3. The V gene's germline CDR1 is LGHNA and CDR2 YSLEER. Trimming took 0 bases from V and 5 from J, leaving 13 bases between them.

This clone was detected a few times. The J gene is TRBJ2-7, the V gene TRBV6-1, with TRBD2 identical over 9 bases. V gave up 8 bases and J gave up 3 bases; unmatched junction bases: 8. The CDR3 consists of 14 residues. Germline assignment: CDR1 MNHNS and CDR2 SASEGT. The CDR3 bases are TGTGCCAGCCGGGCTAGCGGGAACAGCTACGAGCAGTACTTC. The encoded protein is CASRASGNSYEQYF.

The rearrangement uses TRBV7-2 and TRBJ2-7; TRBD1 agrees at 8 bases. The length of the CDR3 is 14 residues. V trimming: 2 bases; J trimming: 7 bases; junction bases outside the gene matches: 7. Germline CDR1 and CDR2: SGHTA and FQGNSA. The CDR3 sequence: CASSLIQGAGEQYF. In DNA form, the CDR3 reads TGTGCCAGCAGCTTAATCCAGGGGGCTGGGGAGCAGTACTTC.